This TCR beta chain derives from a study of human T cells and chemical hapten exposure. At the level of the study: Patch tests put 0.01% DPC on the upper back, read at 6 days. Study results and limitations: Relative to control repertoires, expanded TCRs gave rise to significantly more large CDR3 similarity clusters. High-frequency TCRs, those above 1 in 1000, stayed the same after DPC sensitization.

Documented time point: patch test 1, 2 weeks after DPC sensitization. Sample treatment: therapeutic diphenylcyclopropenone sensitization with weekly scalp DPC. Only after blood had been drawn was each patch test applied. This clonotype has more than one count but fewer than ten. Its antigen remains unknown. Each CDR3 protein is one row after TCRdb ran MiXCR on the RACE reads. The repertoire consists of roughly 160,000 distinct CDR3 sequences, with 14% occurring once and the leading ten covering 1.7%. Germline CDR1 and CDR2: SGHKS and YYEKEE (reference sequence). The germline V and J ends were trimmed by 3 bases and 0 bases, with 10 bases remaining between them. The CDR3 contains 15 residues.

This clonotype was sampled from a woman in her thirties with alopecia areata. Some clones in this sample may be carry-over from other donors' samples. The chain carries TRBV5-5 and TRBJ1-3; TRBD1 might be the D (5 bases). This sample comprised whole blood, obtained in connection with sensitization to the hapten diphenylcyclopropenone (DPC). CDR3 protein: CASSSGLLSGNTIYF. Here the CDR3 DNA reads TGTGCCAGCAGCTCGGGACTGCTCTCTGGAAACACCATATATTTT.